A selection of T cell receptor beta chains follows, all from one sample in a study of cytomegalovirus exposure and HLA in healthy donors. This table comes from immunoSEQ multiplex PCR, and its TCRdb copy is limited to in-frame clones, with some not included. The sample carries around 200,000 clones, 77% recorded once. The sequenced sample consisted of PBMCs. The receptors derive from a woman aged 55-75 years in good health and CMV-seropositive. CDR3s include the opening cysteine and the closing phenylalanine or tryptophan. A D gene is named only where the DNA matches it firmly. The size entry is marked missing in some rows and otherwise reads once, few, many or a size class.

j_call,clone_size,d_call,v_call,cdr3_nt,cdr3_aa
TRBJ2-1,.,TRBD1,TRBV29-1,TGCAGCGTTGTGAGACAGGGATACAATGAGCAGTTCTTC,CSVVRQGYNEQFF
TRBJ2-5,once,TRBD1,TRBV25-1,TGTGCCAGCAAAGTGACAGGGGCCACGAAGACCCAGTACTTC,CASKVTGATKTQYF
TRBJ1-3,.,.,TRBV28,TGTGCCAGCAGTTCTGAGGAGTCTGGAAACACCATATATTTT,CASSSEESGNTIYF
TRBJ2-4,once,.,TRBV18,TGTGCCAGCTCACCAGTGCAGGGGGGCGAGGGAAACATTCAGTACTTC,CASSPVQGGEGNIQYF
TRBJ2-1,.,.,TRBV5-6,TGTGCCAGCAGCTATCAGGGGGCGCGGGGGAATGAGCAGTTCTTC,CASSYQGARGNEQFF
TRBJ2-7,few,TRBD2,TRBV5-4,TGTGCCAGCAGCGCGGGGACTAGCGAGGTCGACGAGCAGTACTTC,CASSAGTSEVDEQYF
TRBJ2-2,once,TRBD2,TRBV5-4,TGTGCCAGCAATAGCGGGACGAACACCGGGGAGCTGTTTTTT,CASNSGTNTGELFF
TRBJ2-1,.,TRBD2,TRBV30,TGTGCCTGGAGTGTCCCTAGCGGACGCTACAATGAGCAGTTCTTC,CAWSVPSGRYNEQFF
TRBJ1-1,.,TRBD1,TRBV6-1,TGTGCCAGCAGTGTCGGGACAGGGGGCGGAGGCACTGAAGCTTTCTTT,CASSVGTGGGGTEAFF
TRBJ1-5,.,TRBD1,TRBV7-8,TGTGCCAGCAGCAAAATCGACAGGGGGGAACAGCCCCAGCATTTT,CASSKIDRGEQPQHF
TRBJ2-2,.,.,TRBV4-1,TGCGCCAGCAAGGTTCCCGGGGGGAACACCGGGGAGCTGTTTTTT,CASKVPGGNTGELFF
TRBJ1-2,.,.,TRBV4-3,TGCGCCAGCAGCCAAGGGTCCGCAGCGGCCTATGGCTACACCTTC,CASSQGSAAAYGYTF
TRBJ1-1,.,.,TRBV7-8,TGTGCCAGCAGCTTAGTCGTACAGGTGAACACTGAAGCTTTCTTT,CASSLVVQVNTEAFF
TRBJ1-1,.,TRBD1,TRBV10-3,TGTGCCATCAGTGAGCCGGGACAGGTGAACACTGAAGCTTTCTTT,CAISEPGQVNTEAFF
TRBJ2-3,few,TRBD2,TRBV5-1,TGCGCCAGCAGCTTGGTTAGTAGCGGGCCTCCAAGCACAGATACGCAGTATTTT,CASSLVSSGPPSTDTQYF
TRBJ1-1,.,.,TRBV19,TGTGCCAGTCTTTTGCGGGGAGGCACTGAAGCTTTCTTT,CASLLRGGTEAFF
TRBJ2-5,.,TRBD2,TRBV10-3,TGTGCCATCAGTGAGGCCACGACTAGCGGGACGGAGACCCAGTACTTC,CAISEATTSGTETQYF
TRBJ1-2,once,.,TRBV29-1,TGCAGCGTTGCCCCGGAACTCACAGGGTTTGGCTACACCTTC,CSVAPELTGFGYTF
TRBJ2-1,once,TRBD2,TRBV4-1,TGCGCCAGCAGCCAAGCGAGGGGGACTAGGGACAATGAGCAGTTCTTC,CASSQARGTRDNEQFF
TRBJ2-2,.,TRBD2,TRBV5-4,TGTGCCAGCAGCCTGATAAAGCGGGGGGGGTTAACCGCGAACACCGGGGAGCTGTTTTTT,CASSLIKRGGLTANTGELFF
TRBJ2-2,.,.,TRBV7-9,TGTGCCAGCAGCTCCCAGGGGGGCACCGGGGAGCTGTTTTTT,CASSSQGGTGELFF
TRBJ2-5,.,.,TRBV7-9,TGTGCCAGCAGCCCCCGAGCGGGAGAGACCCAGTACTTC,CASSPRAGETQYF
TRBJ1-2,.,.,TRBV10-3,TGTGCCATCAGTGAGAGGCAGGGGAGTGTCTATGGCTACACCTTC,CAISERQGSVYGYTF
TRBJ1-2,few,TRBD1,TRBV27,TGTGCCAGCAGTTTCTCAGGGGGCGATGGCTACACCTTC,CASSFSGGDGYTF
TRBJ1-6,.,TRBD1,TRBV6-6,TGTGCCAGCAGACGAGGGGGGACAGCGAAGTCACCCCTCCACTTT,CASRRGGTAKSPLHF
TRBJ2-1,.,.,TRBV6-6,TGTGCCAGCAGCCACGTTCGCCGAGACAATGAGCAGTTCTTC,CASSHVRRDNEQFF
TRBJ1-4,.,TRBD1,TRBV19,TGTGCCAGTAACCGAGGTGGGACAGGGGCTGAAAAACTGTTTTTT,CASNRGGTGAEKLFF
TRBJ2-5,.,.,TRBV28,TGTGCCAGCAGTGAGAGAGAGCCCCAGTACTTC,CASSEREPQYF
TRBJ2-7,once,TRBD2,TRBV6-5,TGTGCCAGTCGCAGTACGGGAGGGCCGTCCGAGCAGTACTTC,CASRSTGGPSEQYF
TRBJ2-3,.,TRBD2,TRBV6-6,TGTGCCAGCGGGGGGGTGATCCGCACTGGAACAGATACGCAGTATTTT,CASGGVIRTGTDTQYF
TRBJ1-5,few,.,TRBV6-1,TGTGCCAGCAGTGGCCGGGATAATTGGCAGCCCCAGCATTTT,CASSGRDNWQPQHF
TRBJ2-2,.,TRBD2,TRBV19,TGTGCCAGTAATCCGGGACTAGCGGGGAGATCGAACACCGGGGAGCTGTTTTTT,CASNPGLAGRSNTGELFF
TRBJ2-5,.,.,TRBV29-1,TGCAGCGTTGATCCAGGCGGGGAGACCCAGTACTTC,CSVDPGGETQYF
TRBJ2-5,once,.,TRBV5-6,TGTGCCAGCAGCTTGCAGGGGGGTACCCAAGAGACCCAGTACTTC,CASSLQGGTQETQYF
TRBJ2-7,few,.,TRBV2,TGTGCCAGCAGTGATGTGTGGGAGGACACCTACGAGCAGTACTTC,CASSDVWEDTYEQYF
TRBJ2-7,.,TRBD1,TRBV28,TGTGCCAGCAGTCGCGTTCCCGGGACAGGGTACGAGCAGTACTTC,CASSRVPGTGYEQYF
TRBJ2-1,once,TRBD2,TRBV5-4,TGTGCCAGCAGCCCGGGACTAGCGAATAACAATGAGCAGTTCTTC,CASSPGLANNNEQFF
TRBJ2-1,.,.,TRBV6-1,TGTGCCAGCAGGACTTACAATGAGCAGTTCTTC,CASRTYNEQFF
TRBJ2-5,.,.,TRBV10-3,TGTGCCATCAGTGAGTCCAGGGAAGAGACCCAGTACTTC,CAISESREETQYF
TRBJ2-2,.,.,TRBV21-1,TGTGCCAGCAGCAAAGGGGGGACAGCGATGAACACCGGGGAGCTGTTTTTT,CASSKGGTAMNTGELFF
TRBJ2-3,.,TRBD2,TRBV5-4,TGTGCCAGCATGCGGGGGTTAACTAGCACAGATACGCAGTATTTT,CASMRGLTSTDTQYF